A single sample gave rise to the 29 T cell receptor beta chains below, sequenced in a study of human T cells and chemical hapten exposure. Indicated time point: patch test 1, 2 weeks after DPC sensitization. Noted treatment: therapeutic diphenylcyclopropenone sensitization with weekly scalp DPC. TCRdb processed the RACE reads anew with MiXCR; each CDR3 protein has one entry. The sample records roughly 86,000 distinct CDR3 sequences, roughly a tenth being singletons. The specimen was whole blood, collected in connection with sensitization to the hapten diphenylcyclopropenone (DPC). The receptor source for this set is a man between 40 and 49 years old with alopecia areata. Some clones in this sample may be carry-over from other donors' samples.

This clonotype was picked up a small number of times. CDR3 residues: CASSPLTGEVADTQYF. The CDR3 coding sequence is TGTGCCAGCAGTCCGTTGACCGGGGAGGTCGCAGATACGCAGTATTTT. The chain is built from TRBV6-2 or TRBV6-3 and TRBJ2-3; a weak D match, TRBD2 (6 bases). CDR1 MNHEY and CDR2 SVGEGT come from the germline V gene. The CDR3 sequence is 16 residues long. V shed 5 bases and J shed 4 bases, with 19 bases lying between them.

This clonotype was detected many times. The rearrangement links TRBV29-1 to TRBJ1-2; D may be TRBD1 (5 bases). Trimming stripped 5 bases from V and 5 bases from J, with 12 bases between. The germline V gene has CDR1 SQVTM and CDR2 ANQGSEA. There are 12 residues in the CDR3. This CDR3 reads CSVRQRDYGYTF. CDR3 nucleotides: TGCAGCGTTAGACAGCGGGATTATGGCTACACCTTC.

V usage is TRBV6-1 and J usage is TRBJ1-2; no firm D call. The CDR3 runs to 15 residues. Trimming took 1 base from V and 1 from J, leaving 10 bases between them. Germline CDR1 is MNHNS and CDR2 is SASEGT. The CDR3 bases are TGTGCCAGCAGTGAAGGAGGAGGTTTTAACTATGGCTACACCTTC. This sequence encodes CASSEGGGFNYGYTF.

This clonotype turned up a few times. The CDR3 here is CASSLTGGRADTQYF. DNA for the CDR3: TGTGCCAGCAGCTTGACAGGAGGAAGGGCAGATACGCAGTATTTT. This chain joins TRBV11-2 and TRBJ2-3; D is perhaps TRBD1 (6 bases). Germline assignment: CDR1 SGHAT and CDR2 FQNNGV. The V end was cut by 3 bases, the J end by 4 bases, with 14 bases between. CDR3 length equals 15 residues.

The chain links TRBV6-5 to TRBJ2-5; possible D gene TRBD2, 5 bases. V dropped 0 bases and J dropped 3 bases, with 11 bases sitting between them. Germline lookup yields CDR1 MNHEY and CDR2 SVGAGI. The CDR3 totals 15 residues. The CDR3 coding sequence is TGTGCCAGCAGTTACTCGCAACTAGGTGAAGAGACCCAGTACTTC. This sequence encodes CASSYSQLGEETQYF.

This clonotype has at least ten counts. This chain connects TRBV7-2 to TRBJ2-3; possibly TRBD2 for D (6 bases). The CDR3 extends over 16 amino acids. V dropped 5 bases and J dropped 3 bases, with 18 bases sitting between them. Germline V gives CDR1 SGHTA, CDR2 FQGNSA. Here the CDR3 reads CASSDAGTGATDTQYF. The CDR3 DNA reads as TGTGCCAGCAGCGATGCCGGGACTGGAGCAACAGATACGCAGTATTTT.

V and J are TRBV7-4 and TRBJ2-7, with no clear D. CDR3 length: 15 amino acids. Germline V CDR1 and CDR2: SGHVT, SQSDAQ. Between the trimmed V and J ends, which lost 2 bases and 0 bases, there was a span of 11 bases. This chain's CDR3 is CASSLMAPSSYEQYV. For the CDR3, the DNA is TGTGCCAGCAGCTTAATGGCGCCTAGCTCCTACGAGCAGTACGTC.

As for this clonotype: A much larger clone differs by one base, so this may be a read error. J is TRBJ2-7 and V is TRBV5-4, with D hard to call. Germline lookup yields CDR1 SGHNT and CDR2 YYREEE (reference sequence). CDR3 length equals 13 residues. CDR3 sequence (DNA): TGTGCCAGAAGCTATATGGGGTTTGAAGAGCAGTACGTC. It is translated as CARSYMGFEEQYV.

CDR3 amino acids: CASSVARTGPADTQYF. The CDR3 nucleotides are TGTGCCAGCAGTGTAGCCCGGACTGGCCCCGCAGATACGCAGTATTTT. The gene calls are TRBV6-2 or TRBV6-3 and TRBJ2-3; D perhaps matches TRBD2 (5 bases). The CDR3 loop spans 16 amino acids. The ends were cut back, 5 bases at V and 4 bases at J, with 19 bases in the middle. Looked up from germline, CDR1 is MNHEY and CDR2 is SVGEGT.

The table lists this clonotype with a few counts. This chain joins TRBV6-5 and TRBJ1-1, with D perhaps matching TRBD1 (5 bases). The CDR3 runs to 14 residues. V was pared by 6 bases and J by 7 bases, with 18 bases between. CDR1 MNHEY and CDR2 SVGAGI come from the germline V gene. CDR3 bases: TGTGCCAGCAGAGTACCTCAGGGAAATGATGAAGCTTTCTTT. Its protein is CASRVPQGNDEAFF.

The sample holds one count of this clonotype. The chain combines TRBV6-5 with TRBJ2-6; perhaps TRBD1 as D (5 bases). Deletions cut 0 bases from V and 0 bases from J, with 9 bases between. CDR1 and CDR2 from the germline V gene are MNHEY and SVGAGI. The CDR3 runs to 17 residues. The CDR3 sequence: CASSYSQGLSGANVLTF. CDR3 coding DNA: TGTGCCAGCAGTTACTCTCAGGGTCTCTCTGGGGCCAACGTCCTGACTTTC.

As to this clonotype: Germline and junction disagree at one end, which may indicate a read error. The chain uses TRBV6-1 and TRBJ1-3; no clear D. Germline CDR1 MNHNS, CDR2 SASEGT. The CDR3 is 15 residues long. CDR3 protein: CVSSPGRISGNTIYF. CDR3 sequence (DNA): TGTGTCAGCAGTCCAGGACGTATCTCTGGAAACACCATATATTTT.

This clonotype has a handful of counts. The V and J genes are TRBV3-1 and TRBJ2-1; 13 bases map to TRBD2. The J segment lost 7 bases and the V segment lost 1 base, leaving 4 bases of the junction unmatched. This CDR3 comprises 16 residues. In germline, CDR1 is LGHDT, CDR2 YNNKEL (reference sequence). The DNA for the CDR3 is TGTGCCAGCAGCCAAGGGACTAGCGGGAGAACGAATGAGCAGTTCTTC. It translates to CASSQGTSGRTNEQFF.

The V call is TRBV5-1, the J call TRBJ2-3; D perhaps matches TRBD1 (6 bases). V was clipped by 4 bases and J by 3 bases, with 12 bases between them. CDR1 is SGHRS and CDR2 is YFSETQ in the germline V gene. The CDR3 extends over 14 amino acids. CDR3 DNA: TGCGCCAGCAGCGGATACAGGGATACAGATACGCAGTATTTT. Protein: CASSGYRDTDTQYF.

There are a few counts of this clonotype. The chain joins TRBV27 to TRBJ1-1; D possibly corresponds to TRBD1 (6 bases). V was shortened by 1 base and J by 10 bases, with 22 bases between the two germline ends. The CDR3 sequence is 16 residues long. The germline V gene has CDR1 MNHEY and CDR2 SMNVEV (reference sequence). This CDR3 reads CASSLYSPGGGGGAFF. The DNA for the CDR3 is TGTGCCAGCAGTTTATACTCCCCCGGGGGTGGAGGGGGAGCTTTCTTT.

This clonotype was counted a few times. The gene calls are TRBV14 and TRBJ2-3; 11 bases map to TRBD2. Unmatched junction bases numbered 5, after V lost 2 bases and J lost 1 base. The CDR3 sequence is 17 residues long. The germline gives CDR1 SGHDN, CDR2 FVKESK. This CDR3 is CASSQPETSGGTDTQYF. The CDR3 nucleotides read TGTGCCAGCAGCCAACCTGAGACTAGCGGGGGCACAGATACGCAGTATTTT.

The DNA for the CDR3 is TGTGCCATCAGTGAGTCGATGGCAGGTGGGACTGAAGCTTTCTTT. Its protein is CAISESMAGGTEAFF. This chain joins TRBV10-3 and TRBJ1-1; D call uncertain. Trimming removed 0 bases from V and 5 bases from J, with 13 bases in between. Germline lookup yields CDR1 ENHRY and CDR2 SYGVKD. The CDR3 runs 15 residues.

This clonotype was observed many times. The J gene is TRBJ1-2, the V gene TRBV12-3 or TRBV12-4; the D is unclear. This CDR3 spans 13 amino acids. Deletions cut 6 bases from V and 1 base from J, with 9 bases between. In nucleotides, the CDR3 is TGTGCCAGCAGGTCGCCGGATAACTATGGCTACACCTTC. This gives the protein CASRSPDNYGYTF.

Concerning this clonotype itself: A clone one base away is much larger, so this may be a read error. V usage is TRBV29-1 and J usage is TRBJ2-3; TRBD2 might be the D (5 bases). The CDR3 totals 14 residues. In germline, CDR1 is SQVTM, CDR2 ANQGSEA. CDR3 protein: CRVKLPSSADTQYF. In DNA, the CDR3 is TGCAGAGTTAAGCTGCCTAGCAGCGCAGATACGCAGTATTTT.

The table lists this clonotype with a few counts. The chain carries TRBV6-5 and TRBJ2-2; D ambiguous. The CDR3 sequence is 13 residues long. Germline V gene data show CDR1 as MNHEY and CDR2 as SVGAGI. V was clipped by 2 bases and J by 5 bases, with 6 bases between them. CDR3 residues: CASSYHDTGELFF. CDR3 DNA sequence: TGTGCCAGCAGTTACCACGATACCGGGGAGCTGTTTTTT.

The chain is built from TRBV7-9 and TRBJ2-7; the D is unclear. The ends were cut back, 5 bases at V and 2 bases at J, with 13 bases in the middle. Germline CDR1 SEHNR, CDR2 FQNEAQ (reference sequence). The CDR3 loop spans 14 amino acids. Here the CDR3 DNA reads TGTGCCAGCAGCCCCACGGAAGGGCCCTACGAGCAGTACTTC. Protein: CASSPTEGPYEQYF.

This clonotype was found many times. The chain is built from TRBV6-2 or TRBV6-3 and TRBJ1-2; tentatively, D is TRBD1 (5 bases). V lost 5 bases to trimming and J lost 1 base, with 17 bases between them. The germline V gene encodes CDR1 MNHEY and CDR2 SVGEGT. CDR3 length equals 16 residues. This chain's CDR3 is CASSHDRPNRNYGYTF. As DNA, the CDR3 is TGTGCCAGCAGTCACGACAGACCCAATCGTAACTATGGCTACACCTTC.

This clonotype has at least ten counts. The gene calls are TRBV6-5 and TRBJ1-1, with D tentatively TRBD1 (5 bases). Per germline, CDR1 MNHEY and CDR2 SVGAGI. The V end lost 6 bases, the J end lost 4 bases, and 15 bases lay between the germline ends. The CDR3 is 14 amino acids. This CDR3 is CASRNFLGGTEAFF. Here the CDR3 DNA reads TGTGCCAGCAGGAATTTCCTGGGGGGCACTGAAGCTTTCTTT.

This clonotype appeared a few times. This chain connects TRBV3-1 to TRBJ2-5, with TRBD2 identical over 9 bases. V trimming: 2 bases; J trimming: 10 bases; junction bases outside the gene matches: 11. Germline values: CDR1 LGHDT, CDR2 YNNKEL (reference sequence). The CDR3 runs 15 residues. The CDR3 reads CASSQPEREADRQYF. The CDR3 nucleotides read TGTGCCAGCAGCCAACCAGAGCGGGAGGCCGATCGCCAGTACTTC.

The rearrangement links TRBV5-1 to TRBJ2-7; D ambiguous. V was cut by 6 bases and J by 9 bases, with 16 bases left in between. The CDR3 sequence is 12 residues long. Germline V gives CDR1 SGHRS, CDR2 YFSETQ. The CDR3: CASNKPSTRQYV. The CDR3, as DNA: TGCGCCAGCAACAAACCCAGCACCCGGCAGTACGTC.

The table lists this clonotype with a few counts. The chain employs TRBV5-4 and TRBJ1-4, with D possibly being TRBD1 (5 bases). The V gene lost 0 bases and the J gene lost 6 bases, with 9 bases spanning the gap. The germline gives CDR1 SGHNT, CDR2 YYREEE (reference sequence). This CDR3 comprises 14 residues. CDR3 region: CASSLVGVDEKLFF. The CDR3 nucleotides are TGTGCCAGCAGCTTGGTGGGGGTTGATGAAAAACTGTTTTTT.

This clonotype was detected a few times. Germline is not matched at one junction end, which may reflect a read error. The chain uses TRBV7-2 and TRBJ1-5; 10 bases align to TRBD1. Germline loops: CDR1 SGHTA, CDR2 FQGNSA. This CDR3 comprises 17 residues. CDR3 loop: CASSLGTGGVLRQPQNF. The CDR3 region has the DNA TGTGCCAGCAGCTTAGGGACAGGGGGAGTTTTGCGTCAGCCCCAGAATTTT.

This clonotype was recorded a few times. In nucleotides, the CDR3 is TGCAGCGTTACAGGGGGCGCCCCGAGTGAGCAGTTCTTC. It yields the protein CSVTGGAPSEQFF. The chain combines TRBV29-1 with TRBJ2-1, with 9 positions matching TRBD1. Trimming at V came to 5 bases and at J to 9 bases, leaving 8 bases not matched to a gene. This CDR3 is built from 13 residues. Germline loops: CDR1 SQVTM, CDR2 ANQGSEA.

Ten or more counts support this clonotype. The CDR3 DNA reads as TGTGCCAGCAGCAAAGTAGGGATCTTCACCGGGGAGCTGTTTTTT. It encodes CASSKVGIFTGELFF. The rearrangement links TRBV3-1 to TRBJ2-2; D is unresolved. The V end lost 5 bases, the J end lost 4 bases, and 14 bases lay between the germline ends. The CDR3 is made up of 15 amino acids. Germline CDR1 reads LGHDT; CDR2 reads YNNKEL (reference sequence). The variable domain in full, with the rest retrieved from reference TRBV3-1 and TRBJ2-2, is DTAVSQTPKYLVTQMGNDKSIKCEQNLGHDTMYWYKQDSKKFLKIMFSYNNKELIINETVPNRFSPKSPDKAHLNLHINSLELGDSAVYFCASSKVGIFTGELFFGEGSRLTVL.